These T cell receptor beta chains were read from a single sample in a study of human T cells and chemical hapten exposure. MiXCR was run by TCRdb on the RACE reads, yielding one entry per CDR3 protein. The sample includes 150,000 to 200,000 distinct CDR3 sequences, about a quarter of them seen just once. Here the sequenced sample was whole blood, taken in connection with sensitization to the hapten diphenylcyclopropenone (DPC). These receptors all come from a woman between 18 and 30 years old with alopecia areata. Some clones in this sample may be carry-over from other donors' samples. The CDR3 runs from the conserved cysteine through the conserved F or W. D genes are given only for firm matches. The listing skips clone size in some rows; elsewhere it reads once, few, many or a size class.

abundance,v_gene,j_gene,d_gene,CDR3nt,CDR3aa
few,TRBV5-1,TRBJ2-7,TRBD1,TGCGCCAGCAGCCCATCGGGACAGGCGACCTACGAGCAGTACTTC,CASSPSGQATYEQYF
many,TRBV20-1,TRBJ1-2,-,TGCAGTGCTAGAGATCAGGGCCAGCCCGATTATGGCTACACCTTC,CSARDQGQPDYGYTF
-,TRBV29-1,TRBJ2-7,-,TGCAGCGTTGACCAGGGCCAGCAGTACTTC,CSVDQGQQYF
-,TRBV15,TRBJ2-1,TRBD2,TGTGCCTCCGCCAGCGGGAGGGACAACAATGAGCAGTTCTTC,CASASGRDNNEQFF
many,TRBV7-8,TRBJ2-2,TRBD1,TGTGCCAGCAGCTTGCGCGTAGGACAGGGTGTGATCGGGGAGCTGTTTTTT,CASSLRVGQGVIGELFF
-,TRBV12-3/TRBV12-4,TRBJ2-4,-,TGTGCCAGCAGTCCGGGTACAGGGATCAGCATTCAGTACTTC,CASSPGTGISIQYF
-,TRBV9,TRBJ1-3,-,TGTGCCAGCAGCGTGAACCCAGGGTGCCCTGGAAACACCATATATTTT,CASSVNPGCPGNTIYF
few,TRBV11-1,TRBJ2-7,-,TGTGCCAGCAGCTTTGGGGTTCGCGAGCAGTACTTC,CASSFGVREQYF
-,TRBV30,TRBJ2-2,-,TGTGCCTGGAGTGGGGTGGTCGGGGAGCTGTTTTTT,CAWSGVVGELFF
-,TRBV29-1,TRBJ2-7,TRBD1,TGCAGCGTCGAAAGGACAGGGGGCTACGAGCAGTACTTC,CSVERTGGYEQYF
few,TRBV6-2/TRBV6-3,TRBJ2-3,-,TGTGCCAGCAGTTACCTTCGAGGCACAGATACGCAGTATTTT,CASSYLRGTDTQYF
few,TRBV7-2,TRBJ2-7,TRBD1,TGTGCCAGCACCTACGGGACAGGGGTGTACGAGCAGTACTTC,CASTYGTGVYEQYF
-,TRBV5-1,TRBJ2-7,-,TGCGCCAGCAGCTCGACATCCGCTTCCTACGAGCAGTACTTC,CASSSTSASYEQYF
-,TRBV3-1,TRBJ2-7,-,TGTGCCAGCAGCCAATTCCGAACGCACGAGCAGTACTTC,CASSQFRTHEQYF
-,TRBV20-1,TRBJ2-5,-,TGCAGTGCTAGAATCTTTCCGTTTGGGACCCAGTACTTC,CSARIFPFGTQYF
-,TRBV29-1,TRBJ2-1,TRBD2,TGCAGCGTCGGGCGGGAGGTGTTCAATGAGCAGTTCTTC,CSVGREVFNEQFF
few,TRBV29-1,TRBJ1-6,TRBD1,TGCAGCGCCGGGACAGGAAATTCACCCCTCCACTTT,CSAGTGNSPLHF
-,TRBV10-3,TRBJ2-1,TRBD2,TGTGCCATCAGTGGGGGAGGGAATGAGCAGTTCTTC,CAISGGGNEQFF
-,TRBV29-1,TRBJ1-1,-,TGCAGCGTTGAGAGGAGGTTGCGGAGGGACACTGAAGCTTTCTTT,CSVERRLRRDTEAFF
-,TRBV29-1,TRBJ2-7,-,TGCAGCGCGGGGACCGGAGGGGTTGGGGAGAAGTACTTC,CSAGTGGVGEKYF
-,TRBV7-2,TRBJ2-7,-,TGTGCCAGCAGCCTTAAAGACGAGCAGTACTTC,CASSLKDEQYF
few,TRBV12-3/TRBV12-4,TRBJ1-2,-,TGTGCCAGCAGTTTAGGGGCCCTAGACTACACCTTC,CASSLGALDYTF
-,TRBV20-1,TRBJ2-1,-,TGCAGTGCTAGACGGCCGACGGAAAACAATGAGCAGTTCTTC,CSARRPTENNEQFF
-,TRBV20-1,TRBJ2-7,TRBD2,TGCAGTGCTAGAGGGGTAGCGGGAGGGCCGGTATACGAGCAGTACTTC,CSARGVAGGPVYEQYF
-,TRBV12-3/TRBV12-4,TRBJ2-2,TRBD2,TGTGCCAGCAGTGGACTAGCGGGAGGCACCGGGGAGCTGTTTTTT,CASSGLAGGTGELFF
few,TRBV6-2/TRBV6-3,TRBJ2-3,TRBD1,TGTGCCAGCAGTACCTCAGGGACAGACACAGATACGCAGTATTTT,CASSTSGTDTDTQYF
many,TRBV5-6,TRBJ1-5,-,TGTGCCAGCAGCTTGGCCGTGTTTAGTGGGGCCCAGCATTTT,CASSLAVFSGAQHF
few,TRBV18,TRBJ1-5,-,TGTGCCAGCTCAGAGGAACGTAGCAATCAGCCCCAGCATTTT,CASSEERSNQPQHF
few,TRBV7-3,TRBJ2-2,-,TGTGCCAGCAGCTTAGGCGGGAACACCGGGGAGCTGTTTTTT,CASSLGGNTGELFF
few,TRBV29-1,TRBJ1-2,-,TGCAGCGTTGTAGGGGGGTTCTATGGCTACACCTTC,CSVVGGFYGYTF
once,TRBV21-1,TRBJ1-6,-,TGTGCCAGCAGCAAAGATGGGGGGCGTCGGGAAAATTCACCCCTCCACTTT,CASSKDGGRRENSPLHF
once,TRBV5-1,TRBJ2-7,TRBD2,TGCGCCAGCAGCCGGTGGCGGGAGGGCCGCGAGCAGTACTTC,CASSRWREGREQYF
few,TRBV12-3/TRBV12-4,TRBJ2-7,TRBD2,TGTGCCAGCAGCTCCCAGACTAGCGGGAGTCGCGAGCAGTACTTC,CASSSQTSGSREQYF
-,TRBV20-1,TRBJ2-4,-,TGCAGTGCTAGAGATGACGATCTAGCCAAAAACATTCAGTACTTC,CSARDDDLAKNIQYF
few,TRBV7-8,TRBJ1-6,-,TGTGCCAGCAACGAAGCCGGGACAAGTAATTCACCCCTCCACTTT,CASNEAGTSNSPLHF
few,TRBV5-1,TRBJ1-2,-,TGCGCCAGCAGCTTAGGGCAGGGATCCAACTATGGCTACACCTTC,CASSLGQGSNYGYTF
few,TRBV4-3,TRBJ1-1,-,TGCGCCAGCAGCTTAAGCCTAGACAGAGGAGCTTTCTTT,CASSLSLDRGAFF
-,TRBV7-2,TRBJ2-3,TRBD2,TGTGCCAGCAGGGGAAGCGGGAGGGCCCGGGGCACAGATACGCAGTATTTT,CASRGSGRARGTDTQYF
-,TRBV9,TRBJ2-1,-,TGTGCCAGCAGCGGGGGACCCGACTACAATGAGCAGTTCTTC,CASSGGPDYNEQFF
-,TRBV12-3/TRBV12-4,TRBJ2-4,TRBD1,TGTGCCAGCAGCATGGGACAGGGGATTTGGGAGGGAAACATTCAGTACTTC,CASSMGQGIWEGNIQYF
few,TRBV24-1,TRBJ2-1,-,TGTGCCACCAGCGGGGCGGGTGTCGAGCAGTTCTTC,CATSGAGVEQFF
-,TRBV4-1,TRBJ2-5,-,TGCGCCAGCAGCCTAGGGTTTCGAGAGACCCAGTACTTC,CASSLGFRETQYF
-,TRBV29-1,TRBJ1-1,-,TGCAGCGTTGATTTGGGCCCTGAAGCTTTCTTT,CSVDLGPEAFF
-,TRBV2,TRBJ1-2,TRBD1,TGTGCCAGCAGTGAAAGGACAGGCCGCCAGGCTAACTATGGCTACACCTTC,CASSERTGRQANYGYTF
many,TRBV29-1,TRBJ1-1,TRBD1,TGCAGCGCATCGACAGGGGGGGCTGAAGCTTTCTTT,CSASTGGAEAFF
few,TRBV4-2,TRBJ1-4,-,TGTGCCAGCAGCCCGGGACAAAGTGCAACTAATGAAAAACTGTTTTTT,CASSPGQSATNEKLFF
-,TRBV20-1,TRBJ2-4,-,TGCAGTGCTAGTAGATTGGCCGGGATCCGAGGAAACATTCAGTACTTC,CSASRLAGIRGNIQYF
-,TRBV10-3,TRBJ1-4,-,TGTGCCATCAGTGGGGAACTTAATGAAAAACTGTTTTTT,CAISGELNEKLFF
-,TRBV5-8,TRBJ1-5,-,TGTGCCAGCGAGACTGACAGTAACATTTATCAGCCCCAGCATTTT,CASETDSNIYQPQHF
few,TRBV5-6,TRBJ2-7,-,TGTGCCAGCAGCTTCCGAAACTCCTACGAGCAGTACTTC,CASSFRNSYEQYF
-,TRBV20-1,TRBJ2-7,-,TGCAGTGCGCCTCCTCTTAGGGGGGCCTACGAGCAGTACTTC,CSAPPLRGAYEQYF
-,TRBV6-4,TRBJ2-7,TRBD1,TGTGCCAGTATGGAAGACAGGGACGACGAGCAGTACTTC,CASMEDRDDEQYF
-,TRBV9,TRBJ1-6,-,TGTGCCAGCAGCACGACCGCGGGACCCCTCCACTTT,CASSTTAGPLHF
-,TRBV7-6,TRBJ1-6,-,TGTGCCAGCAGCCAACGGGCGGGGGCCCCTAATTCACCCCTCCACTTT,CASSQRAGAPNSPLHF
-,TRBV7-6,TRBJ1-1,-,TGTGCCAGCAGCTTAGAAGGGGGTTTGGCTGAAGCTTTCTTT,CASSLEGGLAEAFF